This TCR beta chain is from a study of blood T cell repertoires in COVID-19. Looking at the study overall: Samples came from the United States, Italy and Spain, spanning acute and convalescent COVID-19. Sample material is recorded as cDNA or gDNA derived from T cells, B-cell-depleted T cells, or PBMCs.

Source study methods: Amplification of reference gene primers was used by the study to estimate nucleated cell counts. Profiling relied on immunoSEQ multiplex PCR, and the TCRdb table lists in-frame clones only, not all of them. V and J calls and clone size follow that table, whereas D and trimming were derived from the DNA. The sample contains approximately 440,000 clones, about nine tenths of which appear only once. V was trimmed by 3 bases and J by 6 bases, leaving 12 bases between them. The CDR3 totals 13 residues. All enrollees were roughly 18 to 90 years old and from about 25 US areas. This clone is a singleton in its sample.

The TCR originated in a man younger than 35 who had recovered from COVID-19. The V gene is TRBV12-3 or TRBV12-4, the J gene TRBJ2-7; D not certain. Sequenced sample: PBMCs or T cells enriched from blood (not recorded which). CDR3 DNA sequence: TGTGCCAGCAGTTTGAACTACGTTGCCGAGCAGTACTTC. It yields the protein CASSLNYVAEQYF.